This entry is about one T cell receptor (beta chain). Its antigen is currently unknown. Possible read error: a much larger clone is one base away. Here immunoSEQ multiplex PCR was the method, and the copy in TCRdb shows in-frame clones only, minus some. The table includes about 46,000 clones, 88% detected once. This sample stems from a study of OX40 agonist ivuxolimab in advanced cancers. Study observations and caveats: Mean expanded clone counts were higher in CD8+ than CD4+ T cells.

Trimming removed 3 bases from V and 8 bases from J; junction bases left unmatched: 13. CDR3 length: 17 amino acids. Per germline, CDR1 SGHRS and CDR2 YFSETQ. The receptor's source is an adult with an advanced solid tumor such as melanoma, head and neck, liver or kidney cancer. The sample in question was CD4+ or CD8+ T cells sorted from blood, obtained in a trial of the OX40 agonist ivuxolimab. V usage is TRBV5-1 and J usage is TRBJ1-6; 8 nucleotides align to TRBD1. The CDR3 sequence: CASSSNSHDRGDSPLHF. The CDR3 DNA reads as TGCGCCAGCAGCTCCAATTCGCACGACAGGGGAGATTCACCCCTCCACTTT.